The T cell receptor beta chain under discussion was sequenced for a study of radiotherapy plus CTLA-4 blockade in lung cancer. Trimming cost V 0 bases and J 3 bases, with 13 bases left between them. This CDR3 contains 15 residues. Germline loops: CDR1 SGHDT, CDR2 YYEEEE. The data were produced by immunoSEQ multiplex PCR, yet TCRdb's version contains in-frame clones alone and is incomplete. The sample has tens of thousands of clones, 79% seen once. Participants had chemo-refractory metastatic non-small-cell lung cancer and were treated with focal radiation plus ipilimumab CTLA-4 blockade. The starting material was peripheral blood, obtained from a patient treated with radiotherapy plus ipilimumab. The chain uses TRBV5-6 and TRBJ2-7; tentative D call: TRBD2 (6 bases). The TCR was taken from a human donor with non-small cell lung cancer who had a complete response to radiotherapy plus ipilimumab. The CDR3: CASSLGPGLIYEQYF. The CDR3 bases are TGTGCCAGCAGCTTGGGACCGGGACTGATCTACGAGCAGTACTTC.